A selection of T cell receptor beta chains follows, all from one sample in a study of cytomegalovirus exposure and HLA in healthy donors. This table comes from immunoSEQ multiplex PCR, and its TCRdb copy is limited to in-frame clones, with some not included. Among some 150,000 clones listed, over 60% were seen once. Material for sequencing was PBMCs. The source of these receptors is a woman aged 25 to 39 in good health and CMV-seropositive. Both conserved end residues are part of each CDR3. D genes are given only for firm matches. The size field is filled for only some rows; it gives once, few, many or a size class.

j_call | v_call | d_call | clone_size | cdr3_aa | cdr3_nt
TRBJ2-7 | TRBV5-5 | TRBD1 | once | CASSRGGQGLWVHEQYF | TGTGCCAGCAGCCGAGGGGGACAGGGCCTATGGGTCCACGAGCAGTACTTC
TRBJ2-5 | TRBV5-1 | NA | NA | CASSLGRGQETQYF | TGCGCCAGCAGCTTGGGGCGGGGACAAGAGACCCAGTACTTC
TRBJ1-3 | TRBV2 | NA | NA | CASGAGGNTIYF | TGTGCCAGCGGGGCAGGGGGAAACACCATATATTTT
TRBJ1-4 | TRBV27 | TRBD1 | NA | CASSLSGQGSNEKLFF | TGTGCCAGCAGTCTCAGCGGACAGGGAAGTAATGAAAAACTGTTTTTT
TRBJ1-2 | TRBV27 | NA | NA | CASSPPVAGFYGYTF | TGTGCCAGCAGTCCCCCGGTGGCAGGGTTTTATGGCTACACCTTC
TRBJ2-7 | TRBV5-4 | TRBD1 | NA | CASSSRQGATYEQYF | TGTGCCAGCAGCTCAAGACAGGGGGCGACCTACGAGCAGTACTTC
TRBJ2-7 | TRBV28 | NA | NA | CASSLHREQYF | TGTGCCAGCAGTCTTCATCGGGAGCAGTACTTC
TRBJ1-2 | TRBV10-3 | NA | NA | CAISESRAAGGYTF | TGTGCCATCAGTGAGTCTCGGGCAGCGGGTGGCTACACCTTC
TRBJ1-2 | TRBV5-8 | NA | NA | CASSLHSVSYGYTF | TGTGCCAGCAGCCTCCACAGTGTTAGCTATGGCTACACCTTC
TRBJ2-7 | TRBV6-4 | NA | few | CASSATVEDEQYF | TGTGCCAGCAGTGCCACGGTAGAGGACGAGCAGTACTTC
TRBJ2-3 | TRBV9 | TRBD2 | few | CASSVAPLAGTDTQYF | TGTGCCAGCAGCGTAGCCCCTCTAGCGGGCACAGATACGCAGTATTTT
TRBJ1-4 | TRBV25-1 | TRBD1 | NA | CASSEYLQGATNEKLFF | TGTGCCAGCAGTGAATACCTACAGGGGGCAACTAATGAAAAACTGTTTTTT
TRBJ1-1 | TRBV5-1 | NA | NA | CASGVDSHYEAFF | TGCGCCAGCGGGGTCGACAGCCATTATGAAGCTTTCTTT
TRBJ1-1 | TRBV7-9 | NA | NA | CASTWGGWEMNTEAFF | TGTGCCAGCACCTGGGGAGGGTGGGAAATGAACACTGAAGCTTTCTTT
TRBJ2-3 | TRBV21-1 | NA | NA | CASSQRSPPEGDTQYF | TGTGCCAGCAGCCAGAGGTCCCCTCCGGAGGGAGATACGCAGTATTTT
TRBJ1-1 | TRBV28 | NA | few | CASSWTEERGMNTEAFF | TGTGCCAGCAGTTGGACAGAAGAGAGGGGTATGAACACTGAAGCTTTCTTT
TRBJ2-7 | TRBV27 | TRBD1 | once | CASSAPRQGRDYEQYF | TGTGCCAGCAGTGCGCCTCGACAGGGAAGGGACTACGAGCAGTACTTC
TRBJ1-5 | TRBV5-6 | TRBD1 | NA | CASSNRDRPNQPQHF | TGTGCCAGCAGCAATCGGGACAGACCTAATCAGCCCCAGCATTTT
TRBJ2-7 | TRBV13 | TRBD2 | NA | CASSLVGGADSYEQYF | TGTGCCAGCAGCTTAGTCGGGGGGGCGGACTCCTACGAGCAGTACTTC
TRBJ2-5 | TRBV5-1 | NA | NA | CASSSGRGGGETQYF | TGCGCCAGCAGTTCGGGAAGGGGCGGAGGGGAGACCCAGTACTTC
TRBJ2-2 | TRBV7-2 | NA | NA | CASSLERTGELFF | TGTGCCAGCAGCCTGGAGAGAACCGGGGAGCTGTTTTTT
TRBJ1-5 | TRBV27 | NA | few | CASSLGGGNQPQHF | TGTGCCAGCAGTTTAGGTGGGGGGAATCAGCCCCAGCATTTT
TRBJ2-5 | TRBV5-1 | TRBD2 | NA | CASSLGTTGGRETQYF | TGCGCCAGCAGCTTGGGTACCACGGGGGGGCGAGAGACCCAGTACTTC
TRBJ2-2 | TRBV10-3 | NA | NA | CAISESGPPTGELFF | TGTGCCATCAGTGAGTCCGGTCCCCCGACCGGGGAGCTGTTTTTT
TRBJ2-6 | TRBV9 | TRBD2 | few | CASSAGEGGVNVLTF | TGTGCCAGCAGCGCCGGGGAGGGCGGGGTCAACGTCCTGACTTTC
TRBJ1-4 | TRBV10-2 | NA | once | CASSVQGRDEKLFF | TGCGCCAGCAGTGTACAGGGTAGGGATGAAAAACTGTTTTTT
TRBJ1-1 | TRBV27 | NA | NA | CASSRERTGLGAFF | TGTGCCAGCAGTCGAGAACGAACAGGCCTCGGGGCTTTCTTT
TRBJ1-1 | TRBV29-1 | NA | NA | CSVEDRVNTEAFF | TGCAGCGTTGAAGACAGGGTGAACACTGAAGCTTTCTTT
TRBJ1-5 | TRBV19 | NA | few | CASSIDHRRNQPQHF | TGTGCCAGTAGTATAGATCATAGGAGGAATCAGCCCCAGCATTTT
TRBJ1-1 | TRBV6-5 | NA | NA | CASSYLTGEAFF | TGTGCCAGCAGTTACCTGACCGGGGAAGCTTTCTTT
TRBJ2-5 | TRBV5-8 | NA | NA | CASRFGRETQYF | TGTGCCAGCAGGTTTGGGAGGGAGACCCAGTACTTC
TRBJ2-4 | TRBV4-2 | NA | once | CASSLRLTENIQYF | TGTGCCAGCAGCCTACGACTCACCGAAAACATTCAGTACTTC
TRBJ2-3 | TRBV10-3 | TRBD2 | NA | CAISGLAGEATDTQYF | TGTGCCATCAGTGGTCTAGCGGGAGAGGCCACAGATACGCAGTATTTT
TRBJ1-1 | TRBV9 | TRBD1 | NA | CASSPRRTGGVEATEAFF | TGTGCCAGCAGCCCCCGGCGGACAGGGGGGGTAGAGGCAACTGAAGCTTTCTTT
TRBJ1-2 | TRBV5-1 | NA | NA | CASSWGGDAGYTF | TGCGCCAGCAGCTGGGGAGGAGACGCGGGCTACACCTTC
TRBJ1-1 | TRBV4-1 | NA | NA | CASSRQGMNTEAFF | TGCGCCAGCAGCAGGCAGGGTATGAACACTGAAGCTTTCTTT
TRBJ2-1 | TRBV5-1 | NA | NA | CASSPQGGPSSYNEQFF | TGCGCCAGCAGTCCCCAAGGAGGTCCGAGCTCCTACAATGAGCAGTTCTTC
TRBJ2-7 | TRBV4-1 | TRBD1 | NA | CASSQAGTGWEEQYF | TGCGCCAGCAGCCAAGCCGGGACAGGGTGGGAAGAGCAGTACTTC
TRBJ2-7 | TRBV30 | NA | few | CAWSRTFYEQYF | TGTGCCTGGAGTAGGACATTCTACGAGCAGTACTTC
TRBJ1-2 | TRBV14 | TRBD1 | NA | CASSQEDRSRTF | TGTGCCAGCAGCCAGGAGGACAGGAGCCGCACCTTC
TRBJ1-3 | TRBV6-6 | NA | NA | CASTRSSGNTIYF | TGTGCCAGCACTCGGAGCTCTGGAAACACCATATATTTT
TRBJ1-6 | TRBV7-6 | TRBD1 | NA | CASSYYGQGAHSPLHF | TGTGCCAGCAGCTATTACGGACAGGGGGCACATTCACCCCTCCACTTT
TRBJ2-7 | TRBV15 | NA | NA | CATSRDPQGSPSYEQYF | TGTGCCACCAGCAGAGATCCGCAGGGGTCTCCGTCCTACGAGCAGTACTTC
TRBJ2-5 | TRBV28 | TRBD2 | NA | CASSIPSGVQETQYF | TGTGCCAGCAGTATTCCTAGCGGGGTTCAAGAGACCCAGTACTTC
TRBJ2-1 | TRBV25-1 | TRBD2 | NA | CASSEWASGGSQFF | TGTGCCAGCAGTGAATGGGCTAGCGGGGGGTCCCAGTTCTTC
TRBJ2-3 | TRBV11-3 | TRBD2 | once | CASSPRGGADTQYF | TGTGCCAGCAGCCCCCGGGGAGGGGCAGATACGCAGTATTTT